The T cell receptor (beta chain) under discussion was sequenced for a study of OX40 agonist ivuxolimab in advanced cancers. Study at large: Prior anti-PD-1, anti-PD-L1 or anti-CTLA-4 therapy did not bar entry, and about 40% had some. Study outcomes and limitations: The CD4+ and CD8+ T cells in the blood had expanded clonally by week 6 at 0.1 to 3.0 mg/kg. Normalized expansion of T-cell clones was also low for some nonresponders.

The V end was cut by 3 bases, the J end by 4 bases, with 16 bases between. The germline V gene has CDR1 MNHNS and CDR2 SASEGT. The CDR3 sequence is 16 residues long. A remark on this clone: What it binds is unknown.

Clones were read by immunoSEQ multiplex PCR, and TCRdb kept only the in-frame ones, dropping some. The sample has 73,000 or so clones, around 86% seen once. V gene TRBV6-1 combines with J gene TRBJ1-3, with TRBD1 as a possible D gene (5 bases). This TCR derives from an adult with an advanced solid tumor such as melanoma, head and neck, liver or kidney cancer. The sample here was CD4+ or CD8+ T cells sorted from blood, taken in a trial of the OX40 agonist ivuxolimab. CDR3 sequence: CASSDQRGAGGNTIYF. CDR3 DNA: TGTGCCAGCAGTGACCAAAGGGGCGCGGGGGGAAACACCATATATTTT.